These 32 T cell receptor beta chains came from one sample sequenced in a study of cytomegalovirus exposure and HLA in healthy donors. With 60 Vbeta and 13 Jbeta primers, the PCR was carried out. The protocol was immunoSEQ multiplex PCR, while the TCRdb copy is restricted to in-frame clones and leaves out a portion. Of some 110,000 clones detected, about 13% appear once; the ten largest clones hold 15% to 20%. The specimen sequenced was PBMCs. The receptors derive from a man aged 35-49 years in good health and CMV-seropositive.

The chain uses TRBV10-2 and TRBJ1-2; D not resolved. There are 16 residues in the CDR3. V was pared by 3 bases and J by 2 bases, with 16 bases between. Per the germline V gene, CDR1 is WSHSY and CDR2 is SAAADI. CDR3: CASSEGGGRQNYGYTF. The CDR3 DNA reads as TGCGCCAGCAGTGAAGGTGGAGGTAGGCAGAACTATGGCTACACCTTC.

This clone showed up just a few times. V gene TRBV4-3 combines with J gene TRBJ2-5; tentatively, D is TRBD1 (5 bases). Trimming took 0 bases from V and 1 from J, leaving 9 bases between them. This CDR3 region has 15 residues. Germline-derived CDR1 and CDR2 are LGHNA and YSLEER. The CDR3 DNA reads TGCGCCAGCAGCCAAGACAGGGAAATCCAAGAGACCCAGTACTTC. As protein: CASSQDREIQETQYF.

CDR3 protein: CASSLNGPGSSYEQYF. The CDR3 region has the DNA TGTGCCAGCAGCTTAAACGGACCGGGAAGCTCCTACGAGCAGTACTTC. The chain links TRBV7-2 to TRBJ2-7; TRBD2 is a possible D gene (5 bases). Trimming cost V 2 bases and J 0 bases, with 14 bases left between them. In germline, CDR1 is SGHTA, CDR2 FQGNSA. This CDR3 comprises 16 residues. The full variable domain, with the rest looked up from reference TRBV7-2 and TRBJ2-7, is GAGVSQSPSNKVTEKGKDVELRCDPISGHTALYWYRQSLGQGLEFLIYFQGNSAPDKSGLPSDRFSAERTGGSVSTLTIQRTQQEDSAVYLCASSLNGPGSSYEQYFGPGTRLTVT.

There are a few counts of this clone. The rearrangement uses TRBV19 and TRBJ1-4, with a tentative D call TRBD1 (6 bases). Germline loops: CDR1 LNHDA, CDR2 SQIVND (reference sequence). The CDR3 spans 15 residues. V lost 7 bases and J lost 6, with 18 bases in between. The CDR3 spells CASKPTGTSDEKLFF. The CDR3 DNA is TGTGCCAGTAAACCCACCGGGACATCAGATGAAAAACTGTTTTTT.

This chain uses TRBV27 with TRBJ1-5, with 7 bases fitting TRBD1. This CDR3 contains 15 residues. J was trimmed by 4 bases and V by 3 bases; bases with no gene match: 6. Germline-derived CDR1 and CDR2 are MNHEY and SMNVEV (reference sequence). CDR3 residues: CASSFSTGANQPQHF. In DNA form, the CDR3 reads TGTGCCAGCAGTTTCTCTACAGGGGCAAATCAGCCCCAGCATTTT.

The genes are TRBV5-1 and TRBJ2-7; 9 bases match TRBD1. This CDR3 has 13 amino acids. Germline trimming cut 4 bases from V and 3 bases from J; bases unmatched to any gene: 2. CDR1 and CDR2 from the germline V gene are SGHRS and YFSETQ. The CDR3 bases are TGCGCCAGCAGCATGGGACAGGGCTACGAGCAGTACTTC. It yields the protein CASSMGQGYEQYF. Complete variable domain (other parts from reference TRBV5-1 and TRBJ2-7): KAGVTQTPRYLIKTRGQQVTLSCSPISGHRSVSWYQQTPGQGLQFLFEYFSETQRNKGNFPGRFSGRQFSNSRSEMNVSTLELGDSALYLCASSMGQGYEQYFGPGTRLTVT.

As concerns this clone: Other DNA sequences within the sample encode an identical CDR3. This sequence joins TRBV6-5 and TRBJ2-5; D gene ambiguous. Germline lookup yields CDR1 MNHEY and CDR2 SVGAGI. The CDR3 spans 11 residues. Trimming removed 5 bases at V and 1 base at J, with 2 bases between. CDR3: CASSRQETQYF. CDR3 DNA: TGTGCCAGCAGTCGCCAAGAGACCCAGTACTTC.

In its sample, this clone was seen a few times. V usage is TRBV9 and J usage is TRBJ2-1; 8 bases are shared with TRBD1. Germline CDR1 reads SGDLS; CDR2 reads YYNGEE. The CDR3 sequence is 13 residues long. V lost 7 bases and J lost 0; bases outside the gene matches: 0. CDR3 residues: CASGQGSYNEQFF. Written as DNA, the CDR3 is TGTGCCAGCGGACAGGGCTCCTACAATGAGCAGTTCTTC.

The chain uses TRBV28 and TRBJ2-1, with a tentative D call TRBD1 (5 bases). The CDR3 is 15 residues long. V lost 6 bases and J lost 5, with 17 bases in between. The V gene's germline CDR1 is MDHEN and CDR2 SYDVKM. CDR3 DNA sequence: TGTGCCAGCAGAACAGGAAAACTCCTAGACAATGAGCAGTTCTTC. Its protein product is CASRTGKLLDNEQFF.

This chain links TRBV5-4 with TRBJ1-3, with D perhaps TRBD1 (6 bases). Trimming pared 0 bases from V and 4 bases from J, leaving 14 bases between. CDR1 and CDR2 (germline): SGHNT, YYREEE (reference sequence). The CDR3 runs 16 residues. The CDR3 protein is CASSLGQAFSGNTIYF. DNA for the CDR3: TGTGCCAGCAGCTTGGGACAGGCATTTTCCGGAAACACCATATATTTT. The whole variable domain, filled in from reference TRBV5-4 and TRBJ1-3, reads ETGVTQSPTHLIKTRGQQVTLRCSSQSGHNTVSWYQQALGQGPQFIFQYYREEENGRGNFPPRFSGLQFPNYSSELNVNALELDDSALYLCASSLGQAFSGNTIYFGEGSWLTVV.

The V and J genes are TRBV6-5 and TRBJ2-5; D remains ambiguous. With the DNA end fitting TRBJ2-7 better, the J assignment may be wrong. The CDR3 loop spans 14 amino acids. The germline gives CDR1 MNHEY, CDR2 SVGAGI. The CDR3 DNA is TGTGCCAGCAGTTACTCGACAATTTCCTACGAGCAGTACTTC. It translates to CASSYSTISYEQYF.

Here the CDR3 reads CASWGQNNQPQHF. The DNA of the CDR3 is TGTGCCAGCTGGGGACAGAACAATCAGCCCCAGCATTTT. This chain connects TRBV6-1 to TRBJ1-5, with 7 positions matching TRBD1. This CDR3 is 13 amino acids long. V lost 8 bases, J lost 3 bases, and 4 bases stayed unmatched. Germline V gives CDR1 MNHNS, CDR2 SASEGT.

This chain joins TRBV7-9 and TRBJ1-1; TRBD1 might be the D (5 bases). The CDR3 has 15 residues. CDR1 is SEHNR and CDR2 is FQNEAQ in the germline V gene (reference sequence). The V end lost 3 bases, the J end lost 1 base, and 12 bases lay between the germline ends. The chain's CDR3 is CASSFELGGNTEAFF. CDR3 nucleotide sequence: TGTGCCAGCAGCTTTGAACTGGGGGGGAACACTGAAGCTTTCTTT.

The table lists this clone with a few counts. This chain joins TRBV30 and TRBJ1-1; TRBD1 agrees at 7 bases. Trimming removed 5 bases from V and 1 base from J; junction bases left unmatched: 4. This CDR3 has 13 residues. Per germline, CDR1 GTSNPN and CDR2 SVGIG (reference sequence). The CDR3 protein is CAWSTGSNTEAFF. DNA for the CDR3: TGTGCCTGGTCGACAGGGTCGAACACTGAAGCTTTCTTT.

This clone was detected only a few times. The identical CDR3 is also encoded by other nucleotide sequences in the sample. DNA of the CDR3: TGCAGCGTCACCGGGACAGGGGAACAGTACTTC. Translated: CSVTGTGEQYF. The rearrangement links TRBV29-1 to TRBJ2-7; 10 nucleotides line up with TRBD1. The CDR3 is made up of 11 amino acids. With 6 bases clipped from V and 10 bases from J, the junction kept 6 bases outside the gene matches. Germline CDR1 SQVTM, CDR2 ANQGSEA.

In the case of this clone: Additional DNA sequences in this sample encode the identical CDR3. The chain has TRBV30 and TRBJ2-7, with 15 bases that match TRBD2. V lost 1 base to trimming and J lost 6 bases; unmatched junction nucleotides: 4. CDR1 is GTSNPN, CDR2 SVGIG, per germline (reference sequence). This CDR3 has 15 amino acids. In nucleotides, the CDR3 is TGTGCCTGGAGTGCACGGGGACTAGCGGGAGGCGAGCAGTACTTC. Its protein product is CAWSARGLAGGEQYF.

This clone was detected a few times. The rearrangement links TRBV28 to TRBJ2-7; 7 bases agree with TRBD1. This CDR3 has 15 amino acids. Trimming cost V 6 bases and J 4 bases; bases outside gene matches: 12. From germline, CDR1 is MDHEN and CDR2 SYDVKM. The CDR3 DNA is TGTGCCAGCAGGATCATGACAGGGATCGGGTACGAGCAGTACTTC. Translation gives CASRIMTGIGYEQYF.

Only a few counts were recorded for this clone. The rearrangement uses TRBV29-1 and TRBJ1-5; maybe TRBD1 (5 bases). Trimming removed 7 bases from V and 0 bases from J, with 16 bases in between. Germline V gene sequence: CDR1 SQVTM, CDR2 ANQGSEA. The CDR3 is 15 amino acids. The CDR3 DNA follows: TGCAGCGCGACCTTGGGAGGGGATAGCAATCAGCCCCAGCATTTT. Translated, it gives CSATLGGDSNQPQHF. Full variable domain (missing parts from reference TRBV29-1 and TRBJ1-5): SAVISQKPSRDICQRGTSLTIQCQVDSQVTMMFWYRQQPGQSLTLIATANQGSEATYESGFVIDKFPISRPNLTFSTLTVSNMSPEDSSIYLCSATLGGDSNQPQHFGDGTRLSIL.

The chain couples TRBV4-1 to TRBJ1-5; D unclear. Trimming left V 0 bases short and J 0 bases short, with 12 bases between. In germline, CDR1 is MGHRA, CDR2 YSYEKL. CDR3 length equals 17 residues. The CDR3 protein is CASSQDGAPGSNQPQHF. In nucleotides, the CDR3 is TGCGCCAGCAGCCAAGATGGTGCGCCAGGTAGCAATCAGCCCCAGCATTTT.

The sample holds a few counts of this clone. The V and J genes are TRBV6-5 and TRBJ2-7; weak D call: TRBD2 (6 bases). Deletions cut 5 bases from V and 2 bases from J, with 13 bases between. The length of the CDR3 is 14 residues. From germline, CDR1 is MNHEY and CDR2 SVGAGI. Written as DNA, the CDR3 is TGTGCCAGCAGTACCATTAGCGGAACCTACGAGCAGTACTTC. It specifies CASSTISGTYEQYF.

The chain couples TRBV27 to TRBJ2-1; 9 bases agree with TRBD2. V lost 6 bases, J lost 9 bases, and 15 bases stayed unmatched. CDR1 and CDR2 from the germline V gene are MNHEY and SMNVEV (reference sequence). This CDR3 is 16 amino acids long. The CDR3 here is CASRTGQGLARVEQFF. The CDR3 DNA sequence: TGTGCCAGCAGGACCGGGCAGGGACTAGCAAGGGTTGAGCAGTTCTTC.

This clone has a handful of counts. The rearrangement uses TRBV19 and TRBJ2-3; TRBD2 might be the D (6 bases). V was clipped by 2 bases and J by 8 bases, with 17 bases between them. Germline CDR1 and CDR2: LNHDA and SQIVND (reference sequence). The CDR3 loop spans 15 amino acids. CDR3 coding DNA: TGTGCCAGTAGTATATCGGCGGGAAGCGCGGGTACGCAGTATTTT. The encoded protein is CASSISAGSAGTQYF.

This clone showed up just a few times. J is TRBJ2-2 and V is TRBV28, with 14 bases matching TRBD2. V trimming: 6 bases; J trimming: 1 base; junction bases outside the gene matches: 10. CDR3 length equals 19 residues. The germline CDR1 and CDR2 sequences are MDHEN and SYDVKM. DNA of the CDR3: TGTGCCAGCAGCCTGGGACTAGCGGGAGACCTCCTGAACACCGGGGAGCTGTTTTTT. Translation: CASSLGLAGDLLNTGELFF.

This clone was seen more than once but under ten times. This chain connects TRBV5-6 to TRBJ1-5; 10 bases line up with TRBD1. Trimming at V came to 5 bases and at J to 2 bases, leaving 4 bases not matched to a gene. The germline V gene has CDR1 SGHDT and CDR2 YYEEEE. The length of the CDR3 is 15 residues. CDR3 nucleotides: TGTGCCAGCAGTGGACAGGGGGGTCGCAATCAGCCCCAGCATTTT. This gives the protein CASSGQGGRNQPQHF.

This clone showed up just a few times. V is TRBV9 and J is TRBJ2-4; 11 nucleotides line up with TRBD2. The V gene end was trimmed by 3 bases and the J gene end by 5 bases; junction bases not matched to a gene: 4. The CDR3 loop spans 15 amino acids. CDR1 and CDR2 (germline): SGDLS, YYNGEE. CDR3 protein: CASSGPLAGENIQYF. The CDR3 DNA reads TGTGCCAGCAGCGGACCACTAGCGGGGGAAAACATTCAGTACTTC. Based on the CDR3 plus reference TRBV9 and TRBJ2-4, the full variable domain is DSGVTQTPKHLITATGQRVTLRCSPRSGDLSVYWYQQSLDQGLQFLIQYYNGEERAKGNILERFSAQQFPDLHSELNLSSLELGDSALYFCASSGPLAGENIQYFGAGTRLSVL.

This clone was seen a few times. This chain joins TRBV5-1 and TRBJ2-7, with D possibly matching TRBD1 (6 bases). The length of the CDR3 is 15 residues. V was cut by 3 bases and J by 4 bases, with 17 bases left in between. The germline CDR1 and CDR2 sequences are SGHRS and YFSETQ. The CDR3 spells CASSSGQSITYEQYF. CDR3 bases: TGCGCCAGCAGCTCCGGACAGTCCATAACGTACGAGCAGTACTTC.

The chain is built from TRBV19 and TRBJ1-5, with D unresolved. V was cut by 1 base and J by 7 bases, with 14 bases left in between. Germline V gene sequence: CDR1 LNHDA, CDR2 SQIVND (reference sequence). This CDR3 region has 15 residues. CDR3 sequence: CASSIGSEFRQPQHF. Written as DNA, the CDR3 is TGTGCCAGTAGTATAGGGTCCGAGTTCAGGCAGCCCCAGCATTTT.

V is TRBV13 and J is TRBJ2-1, with 7 bases matching TRBD2. CDR1 PRHDT and CDR2 FYEKMQ come from the germline V gene (reference sequence). V was clipped by 3 bases and J by 5 bases; unmatched bases: 4. The CDR3 is 14 residues long. The DNA for the CDR3 is TGTGCCAGCAGCTTCGGGGGGACCCACAATGAGCAGTTCTTC. Residues: CASSFGGTHNEQFF. Complete variable domain (other parts from reference TRBV13 and TRBJ2-1): AAGVIQSPRHLIKEKRETATLKCYPIPRHDTVYWYQQGPGQDPQFLISFYEKMQSDKGSIPDRFSAQQFSDYHSELNMSSLELGDSALYFCASSFGGTHNEQFFGPGTRLTVL.

This clone was counted only a few times. The V gene is TRBV21-1, the J gene TRBJ1-3; the DNA was not compared with TRBD1, the D call given in the table. TRBV21-1 is deemed a pseudogene. The CDR3 runs 15 residues. Here the CDR3 reads CASSEGTSSRNTIYF. CDR3 nucleotide sequence: TGTGCCAGCAGCGAAGGGACATCCTCTAGGAACACCATATATTTT.

CDR3 protein: CASSTRRTEAFF. The CDR3 bases are TGTGCCAGCAGTACCCGGAGGACTGAAGCTTTCTTT. The chain links TRBV25-1 to TRBJ1-1; D is uncertain. Germline V lookup: CDR1 MGHDK, CDR2 SYGVNS. The germline V and J ends were trimmed by 5 bases and 5 bases, with 9 bases remaining between them. This CDR3 region has 12 residues.

This clone was observed a few times. J is TRBJ2-4 and V is TRBV5-1; a possible D gene is TRBD1 (6 bases). Per germline, CDR1 SGHRS and CDR2 YFSETQ. Trimming took 3 bases from V and 6 from J, leaving 19 bases between them. The CDR3 loop spans 16 amino acids. Here the CDR3 reads CASSWGPMGATNIQYF. CDR3 in DNA: TGCGCCAGCAGCTGGGGCCCCATGGGGGCTACAAACATTCAGTACTTC.

This rearrangement joins TRBV29-1 to TRBJ2-1; D is possibly TRBD1 (6 bases). The CDR3 is made up of 12 amino acids. The germline CDR1 and CDR2 sequences are SQVTM and ANQGSEA. V was clipped by 6 bases and J by 7 bases, with 13 bases between them. The CDR3 spells CSVGATGNEQFF. DNA for the CDR3: TGCAGCGTAGGGGCCACAGGGAATGAGCAGTTCTTC.